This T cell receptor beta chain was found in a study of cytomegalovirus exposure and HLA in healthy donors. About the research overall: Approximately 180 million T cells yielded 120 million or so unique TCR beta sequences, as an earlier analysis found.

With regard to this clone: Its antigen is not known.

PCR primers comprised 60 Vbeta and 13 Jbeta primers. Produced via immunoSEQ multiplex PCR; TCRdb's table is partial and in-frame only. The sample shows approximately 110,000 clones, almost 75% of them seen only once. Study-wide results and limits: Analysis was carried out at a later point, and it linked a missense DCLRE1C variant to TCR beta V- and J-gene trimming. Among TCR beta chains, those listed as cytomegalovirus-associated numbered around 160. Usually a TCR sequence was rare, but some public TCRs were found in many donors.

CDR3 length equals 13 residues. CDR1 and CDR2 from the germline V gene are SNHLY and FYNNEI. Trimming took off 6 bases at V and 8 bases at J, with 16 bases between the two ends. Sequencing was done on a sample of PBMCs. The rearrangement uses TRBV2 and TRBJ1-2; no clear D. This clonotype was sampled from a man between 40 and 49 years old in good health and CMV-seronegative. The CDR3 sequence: CASRAGLLPGYTF. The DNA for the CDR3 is TGTGCCAGCAGAGCCGGACTCTTGCCCGGCTACACCTTC.